These T cell receptor beta chains were read from a single sample in a study of cytomegalovirus exposure and HLA in healthy donors. Method: immunoSEQ multiplex PCR; TCRdb's copy keeps in-frame clones and lacks some. The data show around 190,000 clones, 85% seen once. Sequencing was done on a sample of PBMCs. Receptors were obtained from a woman in her forties or fifties in good health and CMV-seronegative. The CDR3 runs from the conserved cysteine through the conserved F or W. A D gene is named only where the DNA matches it firmly. Size is stated for part of the rows, as once, few or many counts, or as a class when the clone is expanded.

d_call: .
v_call: TRBV5-1
j_call: TRBJ2-4
clone_size: .
cdr3_nt: TGCGCCAGCAGCCTAACGACAGGCCCCGGGAACATTCAGTACTTC
cdr3_aa: CASSLTTGPGNIQYF

d_call: .
v_call: TRBV19
j_call: TRBJ2-7
clone_size: .
cdr3_nt: TGTGCCAGTACTGGGGCTAGCTCCTACGAGCAGTACTTC
cdr3_aa: CASTGASSYEQYF

d_call: TRBD2
v_call: TRBV7-8
j_call: TRBJ2-3
clone_size: once
cdr3_nt: TGTGCCAGCAGCCCAGCGGGATTTCAGGGAGATACGCAGTATTTT
cdr3_aa: CASSPAGFQGDTQYF

d_call: TRBD1
v_call: TRBV7-8
j_call: TRBJ1-1
clone_size: .
cdr3_nt: TGTGCCAGCAGCAGGGACAGGATGAACACTGAAGCTTTCTTT
cdr3_aa: CASSRDRMNTEAFF

d_call: TRBD2
v_call: TRBV7-9
j_call: TRBJ2-1
clone_size: .
cdr3_nt: TGTGCCAGCAACGAAGGACTAGCCGATGAGCAGTTCTTC
cdr3_aa: CASNEGLADEQFF

d_call: .
v_call: TRBV19
j_call: TRBJ2-1
clone_size: .
cdr3_nt: TGTGCCAGTAGTAGGGGAGTGGCTAAATACAATGAGCAGTTCTTC
cdr3_aa: CASSRGVAKYNEQFF

d_call: .
v_call: TRBV19
j_call: TRBJ2-5
clone_size: .
cdr3_nt: TGTGCCAGTAGTATAGGCCCAGGAAAAGAGACCCAGTACTTC
cdr3_aa: CASSIGPGKETQYF

d_call: TRBD1
v_call: TRBV6-1
j_call: TRBJ1-2
clone_size: .
cdr3_nt: TGTGCCAGCAGTTCACCCGCAGGGGGCGGCTACACCTTC
cdr3_aa: CASSSPAGGGYTF

d_call: .
v_call: TRBV6-1
j_call: TRBJ2-7
clone_size: once
cdr3_nt: TGTGCCAGCAGTGAAAAGGAGACCTACGAGCAGTACTTC
cdr3_aa: CASSEKETYEQYF

d_call: .
v_call: TRBV27
j_call: TRBJ2-3
clone_size: .
cdr3_nt: TGTGCCAGCAGTTTTCTACCCGGGGGGCTGAACACAGATACGCAGTATTTT
cdr3_aa: CASSFLPGGLNTDTQYF

d_call: .
v_call: TRBV7-9
j_call: TRBJ2-3
clone_size: .
cdr3_nt: TGTGCCAGCGCTTCTCCCCAACCGAGCAGGGATACGCAGTATTTT
cdr3_aa: CASASPQPSRDTQYF